Sequencing of this T cell receptor (beta chain) was carried out in a study of metastatic and nonmetastatic thyroid tumors. Original processing methods: The study's classifier, a distant-metastasis tool for papillary thyroid cancer, was built using CDR3 differences across clinicopathological groups. MiXCR was used by TCRdb to re-call the PCR reads. The V and J calls were determined by TCRdb, not by the authors. The sample consists of 45,000 to 65,000 clones, 20% of them appearing once. This clone was recorded many times. Its antigen remains unknown. Findings and limits, study-wide: As reported, TCR beta diversity in blood and tumor was significantly higher in malignant thyroid tumors than in benign nodules.

V lost 0 bases to trimming and J lost 9 bases, with 17 bases between them. CDR1 LGHNA and CDR2 YNFKEQ come from the germline V gene. This CDR3 is 15 amino acids long. Nobody among the patients had been given any treatment before thyroid surgery. The chain couples TRBV4-2 to TRBJ1-2; no firm D call. The source is a female donor with papillary thyroid cancer or a benign thyroid nodule (not recorded which). Some clones in this sample may be carry-over from other donors' samples. Specimen: blood. CDR3 sequence (DNA): TGTGCCAGCAGCCAAGATCTCAGAAGACGAACTCGCTACACCTTC. It specifies CASSQDLRRRTRYTF.